One sample yielded the 27 T cell receptor beta chains listed below, sequenced in a study of control samples from healthy donors and cancer patients. Data came from immunoSEQ multiplex PCR; TCRdb stores just in-frame clones and leaves some out. In the table there are 90,000 or so clones, 85% of which are singletons. Sequenced input: blood. The source of these receptors is a man aged 25 to 40 in good health.

The chain has TRBV30 and TRBJ2-3, with D hard to call. The CDR3 runs to 14 residues. Germline V CDR1 and CDR2: GTSNPN, SVGIG (reference sequence). Trimming pared 0 bases from V and 2 bases from J, leaving 9 bases between. The CDR3: CAWSVAGPTDTQYF. The DNA for the CDR3 is TGTGCCTGGAGTGTCGCCGGACCCACAGATACGCAGTATTTT. The full variable domain, completed using reference TRBV30 and TRBJ2-3, is SQTIHQWPATLVQPVGSPLSLECTVEGTSNPNLYWYRQAAGRGLQLLFYSVGIGQISSEVPQNLSASRPQDRQFILSSKKLLLSDSGFYLCAWSVAGPTDTQYFGPGTRLTVL.

The CDR3 reads CAIRGDRVWEKLFF. Written as DNA, the CDR3 is TGTGCCATCAGAGGAGACAGGGTATGGGAAAAACTGTTTTTT. This chain links TRBV10-3 with TRBJ1-4, with 7 bases fitting TRBD1. Germline V gene sequence: CDR1 ENHRY, CDR2 SYGVKD. This CDR3 has 14 amino acids. With V trimmed by 6 bases and J by 8 bases, 9 bases remained unmatched.

CDR3 sequence: CASSEGRGETQYF. The CDR3 DNA follows: TGTGCCAGCAGTGAGGGCAGGGGAGAGACCCAGTACTTC. This chain uses TRBV2 with TRBJ2-5, with D tentatively TRBD1 (6 bases). There are 13 residues in the CDR3. Looked up from germline, CDR1 is SNHLY and CDR2 is FYNNEI. Trimming took 3 bases from V and 4 from J, leaving 9 bases between them.

The chain couples TRBV25-1 to TRBJ1-6; TRBD1 matches at 8 bases. J lost 7 bases, V lost 8 bases, and 4 bases had no gene match. Germline CDR1 MGHDK, CDR2 SYGVNS. The CDR3 is 13 amino acids. This chain's CDR3 is CASSGQENSPLHF. CDR3 sequence (DNA): TGTGCCAGCTCGGGACAGGAGAATTCACCCCTCCACTTT.

CDR3 coding DNA: TGTGCCAGCAGCTCGATTGGGGCAACCTACAATGAGCAGTTCTTC. The encoded protein is CASSSIGATYNEQFF. The rearrangement links TRBV7-9 to TRBJ2-1; D is possibly TRBD1 (5 bases). Trimming cost V 4 bases and J 2 bases, with 12 bases left between them. Looked up from germline, CDR1 is SEHNR and CDR2 is FQNEAQ (reference sequence). The CDR3 is 15 amino acids.

This chain links TRBV18 with TRBJ1-1; 7 bases line up with TRBD1. The V and J ends lost 4 bases and 3 bases, in that order; junction bases with no gene match: 8. CDR3 length: 15 residues. Germline loops: CDR1 KGHSH, CDR2 LQKENI. CDR3 in DNA: TGTGCCAGCTCACTTCACAGGGACAGTTACACTGAAGCTTTCTTT. Amino acid sequence: CASSLHRDSYTEAFF.

The CDR3 DNA reads as TGTGCCAGCAGCTTATCTTCAGGGGGGCCCCTCGAGCAGTACTTC. It specifies CASSLSSGGPLEQYF. The genes are TRBV7-2 and TRBJ2-7, with a tentative D call TRBD1 (7 bases). The CDR3 is made up of 15 amino acids. Germline V lookup: CDR1 SGHTA, CDR2 FQGNSA. Trimming left V 2 bases short and J 6 bases short, with 17 bases between.

This clone came up a few times. The chain recombines TRBV7-9 with TRBJ2-5; the D is unclear. Germline CDR1 reads SEHNR; CDR2 reads FQNEAQ (reference sequence). The V gene lost 4 bases and the J gene lost 5 bases, with 11 bases spanning the gap. The CDR3 has 13 amino acids. The CDR3 protein is CASSSSLVETQYF. Written as DNA, the CDR3 is TGTGCCAGCAGCTCGAGTCTAGTGGAGACCCAGTACTTC.

V gene TRBV5-5 combines with J gene TRBJ2-2; D perhaps matches TRBD1 (5 bases). The germline CDR1 and CDR2 sequences are SGHKS and YYEKEE (reference sequence). V was clipped by 1 base and J by 4 bases, with 11 bases between them. This CDR3 has 15 amino acids. CDR3 region: CASSLLQGITGELFF. The CDR3 DNA follows: TGTGCCAGCAGCTTGTTGCAGGGCATCACCGGGGAGCTGTTTTTT.

This rearrangement joins TRBV15 to TRBJ1-5; no clear D. This CDR3 has 15 amino acids. Looked up from germline, CDR1 is LNHNV and CDR2 is YYDKDF (reference sequence). Trimming stripped 4 bases from V and 3 bases from J, with 13 bases between. This CDR3 reads CATSKEVGFNQPQHF. The CDR3 nucleotides are TGTGCCACCAGCAAAGAGGTCGGTTTCAATCAGCCCCAGCATTTT.

Notes on this clone: In the same sample, other DNA sequences code for this CDR3. The V call is TRBV5-6, the J call TRBJ1-4, with D tentatively TRBD1 (6 bases). V shed 4 bases and J shed 7 bases, with 17 bases lying between them. This CDR3 is built from 15 residues. From germline, CDR1 is SGHDT and CDR2 YYEEEE. The chain's CDR3 is CASSPGGGLSEKLFF. The CDR3 nucleotides read TGTGCCAGCAGCCCGGGGGGGGGCCTGTCTGAAAAACTGTTTTTT.

V usage is TRBV6-4 and J usage is TRBJ2-1, with 11 bases aligning to TRBD1. Germline-derived CDR1 and CDR2 are MRHNA and SNTAGT. The CDR3 is made up of 17 amino acids. The V gene end was trimmed by 2 bases and the J gene end by 9 bases; junction bases not matched to a gene: 12. CDR3 loop: CASSDAARTGGQVEQFF. CDR3 nucleotide sequence: TGTGCCAGCAGTGACGCTGCCCGGACAGGGGGCCAGGTTGAGCAGTTCTTC.

V gene TRBV5-4 combines with J gene TRBJ2-7, with 8 bases aligning to TRBD1. Germline V lookup: CDR1 SGHNT, CDR2 YYREEE (reference sequence). The CDR3 length is 13 residues. The junction had 4 bases not matched to a gene; V was cut back by 2 bases and J by 6 bases. CDR3 sequence: CASSFSRGPEQYF. The CDR3 region has the DNA TGTGCCAGCAGCTTTAGCAGGGGGCCCGAGCAGTACTTC.

The V gene is TRBV5-1, the J gene TRBJ1-3; D unresolved. V gave up 4 bases and J gave up 2 bases, with 4 bases separating them. This CDR3 spans 12 amino acids. Germline lookup yields CDR1 SGHRS and CDR2 YFSETQ. CDR3 in amino acids: CASSPTGNTIYF. The CDR3 DNA sequence: TGCGCCAGCAGCCCGACTGGAAACACCATATATTTT. The whole variable domain, remainder taken from reference TRBV5-1 and TRBJ1-3, is KAGVTQTPRYLIKTRGQQVTLSCSPISGHRSVSWYQQTPGQGLQFLFEYFSETQRNKGNFPGRFSGRQFSNSRSEMNVSTLELGDSALYLCASSPTGNTIYFGEGSWLTVV.

The rearrangement joins TRBV6-5 to TRBJ2-7; D uncertain. From germline, CDR1 is MNHEY and CDR2 SVGAGI. The CDR3 covers 12 residues. CDR3: CATPGVAYEQYF. CDR3 bases: TGTGCGACCCCGGGCGTAGCCTACGAGCAGTACTTC.

CDR3 DNA: TGCGCCAGCAGTCAATCGCGGGGGGAATGGGGGAGAACGAGCACTGAAGCTTTCTTT. Protein sequence: CASSQSRGEWGRTSTEAFF. The chain employs TRBV23-1 and TRBJ1-1; TRBD1 might be the D (5 bases). TRBV23-1 is annotated as an ORF whose role is uncertain. The V and J ends lost 0 bases and 4 bases respectively, with 24 bases between them. The CDR3 spans 19 residues.

The V gene is TRBV6-5, the J gene TRBJ1-1; 7 positions match TRBD1. Germline trimming cut 0 bases from V and 11 bases from J; bases unmatched to any gene: 3. The CDR3 has 12 amino acids. Germline CDR1 is MNHEY and CDR2 is SVGAGI. The CDR3 DNA follows: TGTGCCAGCAGTTACTCGACAGGGAATGCTTTCTTT. Encoded protein: CASSYSTGNAFF.

Written as DNA, the CDR3 is TGTGCCAGCAGCTTAGGCAGGGGGAACACTGAAGCTTTCTTT. Its protein product is CASSLGRGNTEAFF. The chain joins TRBV7-2 to TRBJ1-1, with a possible D match to TRBD1 (6 bases). V lost 1 base to trimming and J lost 1 base, with 7 bases between them. The germline CDR1 and CDR2 sequences are SGHTA and FQGNSA. The length of the CDR3 is 14 residues.

The chain carries TRBV10-3 and TRBJ1-2; D is unclear. CDR3 length: 12 amino acids. CDR1 and CDR2 (germline): ENHRY, SYGVKD. The V end lost 6 bases, the J end lost 7 bases, and 12 bases lay between the germline ends. The CDR3 nucleotides read TGTGCCATCAGACCCGACTCTGCTGGCTACACCTTC. It codes for CAIRPDSAGYTF.

The chain carries TRBV6-6 and TRBJ2-3; 14 bases are a match to TRBD2. CDR1 and CDR2 (germline): MNHNY, SVGAGI (reference sequence). The CDR3 has 16 residues. Losses at the gene ends were 2 bases for V and 4 bases for J; bases not matched to a gene: 2. The CDR3 spells CASSYKTSGGADTQYF. The CDR3 nucleotides read TGTGCCAGCAGTTACAAGACTAGCGGGGGGGCAGATACGCAGTATTTT.

The chain links TRBV19 to TRBJ1-5; 8 bases agree with TRBD1. Germline assignment: CDR1 LNHDA and CDR2 SQIVND (reference sequence). J lost 4 bases, V lost 3 bases, and 2 bases had no gene match. CDR3 length: 14 amino acids. The CDR3 loop reads CASSIRQGNQPQHF. The DNA of the CDR3 is TGTGCCAGTAGTATCCGACAGGGGAATCAGCCCCAGCATTTT.

The sample holds one count of this clone. This chain links TRBV18 with TRBJ2-5, with D hard to call. V was cut by 1 base and J by 5 bases, with 5 bases left in between. This CDR3 contains 12 residues. In germline, CDR1 is KGHSH, CDR2 LQKENI. The CDR3 is CASSPQDETQYF. DNA for the CDR3: TGTGCCAGCTCACCACAGGATGAGACCCAGTACTTC.

CDR3 sequence reads: CASSLSGSVNYGYTF. The DNA of the CDR3 is TGTGCCAGCAGCTTATCAGGGAGCGTTAACTATGGCTACACCTTC. The chain has TRBV5-6 and TRBJ1-2, with D perhaps TRBD1 (5 bases). The germline V gene has CDR1 SGHDT and CDR2 YYEEEE. This CDR3 has 15 residues. V was pared by 2 bases and J by 1 base, with 12 bases between.

The J gene is TRBJ1-1, the V gene TRBV7-6; 7 nucleotides agree with TRBD1. The germline CDR1 and CDR2 sequences are SGHVS and FNYEAQ. This CDR3 is 15 amino acids long. The J segment lost 1 base and the V segment lost 5 bases, leaving 7 bases of the junction unmatched. The CDR3 nucleotides read TGTGCCAGCAGCCCACGACAGGGAAGGAACACTGAAGCTTTCTTT. Residues: CASSPRQGRNTEAFF.

The rearrangement uses TRBV28 and TRBJ1-2; perhaps TRBD1 as D (5 bases). Germline lookup yields CDR1 MDHEN and CDR2 SYDVKM. The CDR3 totals 15 residues. V was clipped by 5 bases and J by 8 bases, with 21 bases between them. The CDR3 spells CASSLGLQVPVGYTF. CDR3 bases: TGTGCCAGCAGTCTGGGGCTACAGGTTCCTGTAGGCTACACCTTC.

The chain carries TRBV11-2 and TRBJ2-5; D not certain. Trimming cost V 0 bases and J 2 bases, with 10 bases left between them. Germline V gene data show CDR1 as SGHAT and CDR2 as FQNNGV. This CDR3 spans 15 amino acids. The CDR3 here is CASSLESASQETQYF. CDR3 nucleotide sequence: TGTGCCAGCAGCTTAGAGTCGGCATCTCAAGAGACCCAGTACTTC.

This clone appeared once. The V call is TRBV4-1, the J call TRBJ1-2, with 11 bases fitting TRBD1. The CDR3 totals 16 residues. V lost 1 base, J lost 4 bases, and 5 bases stayed unmatched. Per germline, CDR1 MGHRA and CDR2 YSYEKL. The CDR3 DNA reads TGCGCCAGCAGCCAAGGCTGGACAGGGGGCCTCTATGGCTACACCTTC. This gives the protein CASSQGWTGGLYGYTF.